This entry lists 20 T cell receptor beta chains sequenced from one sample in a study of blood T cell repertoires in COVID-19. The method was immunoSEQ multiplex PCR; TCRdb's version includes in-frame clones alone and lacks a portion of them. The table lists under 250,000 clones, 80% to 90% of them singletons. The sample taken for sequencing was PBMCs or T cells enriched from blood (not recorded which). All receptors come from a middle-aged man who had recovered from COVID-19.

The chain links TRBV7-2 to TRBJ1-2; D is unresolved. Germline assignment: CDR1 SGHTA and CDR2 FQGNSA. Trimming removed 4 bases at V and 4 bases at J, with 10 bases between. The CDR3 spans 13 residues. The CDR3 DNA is TGTGCCAGCAGCTACACAGTGGGCTATGGCTACACCTTC. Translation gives CASSYTVGYGYTF.

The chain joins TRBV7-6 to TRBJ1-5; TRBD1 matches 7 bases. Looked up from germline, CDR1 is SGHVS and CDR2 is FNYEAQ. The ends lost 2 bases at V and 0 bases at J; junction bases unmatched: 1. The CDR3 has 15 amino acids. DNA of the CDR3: TGTGCCAGCAGCTTATCAGGGGGTAGCAATCAGCCCCAGCATTTT. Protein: CASSLSGGSNQPQHF. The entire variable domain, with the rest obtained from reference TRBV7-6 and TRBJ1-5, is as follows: GAGVSQSPRYKVTKRGQDVALRCDPISGHVSLYWYRQALGQGPEFLTYFNYEAQQDKSGLPNDRFSAERPEGSISTLTIQRTEQRDSAMYRCASSLSGGSNQPQHFGDGTRLSIL.

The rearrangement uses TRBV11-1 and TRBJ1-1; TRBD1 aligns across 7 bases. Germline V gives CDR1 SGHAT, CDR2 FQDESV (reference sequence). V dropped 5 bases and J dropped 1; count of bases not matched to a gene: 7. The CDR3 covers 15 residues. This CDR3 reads CASSQSPGGNTEAFF. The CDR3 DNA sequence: TGTGCCAGCAGCCAGTCCCCAGGGGGGAACACTGAAGCTTTCTTT.

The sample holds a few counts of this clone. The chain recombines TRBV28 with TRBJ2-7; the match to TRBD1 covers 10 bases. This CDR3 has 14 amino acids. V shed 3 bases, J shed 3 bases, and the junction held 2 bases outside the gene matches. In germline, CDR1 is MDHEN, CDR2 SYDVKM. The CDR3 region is CASSLGTGVYEQYF. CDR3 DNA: TGTGCCAGCAGTTTGGGGACAGGGGTCTACGAGCAGTACTTC.

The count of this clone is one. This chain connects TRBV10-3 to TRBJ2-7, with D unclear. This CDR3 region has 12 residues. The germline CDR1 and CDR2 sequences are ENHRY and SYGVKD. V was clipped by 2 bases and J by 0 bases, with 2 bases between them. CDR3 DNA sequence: TGTGCCATCAGTGAGCGCTCCTACGAGCAGTACTTC. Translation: CAISERSYEQYF.

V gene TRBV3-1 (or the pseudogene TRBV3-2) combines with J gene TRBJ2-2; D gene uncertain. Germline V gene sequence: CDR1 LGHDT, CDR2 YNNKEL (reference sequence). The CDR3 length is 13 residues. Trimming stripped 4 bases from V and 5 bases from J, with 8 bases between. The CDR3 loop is CASSPLETGELFF. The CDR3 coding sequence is TGTGCCAGCAGCCCCCTGGAGACCGGGGAGCTGTTTTTT.

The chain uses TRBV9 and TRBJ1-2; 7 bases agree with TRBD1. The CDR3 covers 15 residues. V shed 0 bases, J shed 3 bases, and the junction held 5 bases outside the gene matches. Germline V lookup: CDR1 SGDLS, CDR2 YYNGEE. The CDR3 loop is CASSVVQGEDYGYTF. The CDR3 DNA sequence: TGTGCCAGCAGCGTAGTCCAGGGGGAGGACTATGGCTACACCTTC.

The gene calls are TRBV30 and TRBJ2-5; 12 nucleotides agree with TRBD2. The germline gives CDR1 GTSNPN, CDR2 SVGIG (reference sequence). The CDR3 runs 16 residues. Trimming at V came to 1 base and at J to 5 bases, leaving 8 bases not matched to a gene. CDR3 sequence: CAWSGLAGGMGETQYF. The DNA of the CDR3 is TGTGCCTGGAGTGGGCTAGCGGGGGGGATGGGGGAGACCCAGTACTTC.

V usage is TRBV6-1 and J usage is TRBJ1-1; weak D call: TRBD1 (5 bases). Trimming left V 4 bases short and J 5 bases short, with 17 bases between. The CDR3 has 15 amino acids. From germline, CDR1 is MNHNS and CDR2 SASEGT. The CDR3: CASSGALGGYTEAFF. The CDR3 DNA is TGTGCCAGCAGTGGAGCCTTGGGGGGTTATACTGAAGCTTTCTTT.

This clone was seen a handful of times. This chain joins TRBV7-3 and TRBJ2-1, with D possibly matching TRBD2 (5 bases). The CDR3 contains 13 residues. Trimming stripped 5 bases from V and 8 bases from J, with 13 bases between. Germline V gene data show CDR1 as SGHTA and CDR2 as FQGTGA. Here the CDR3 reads CASSPPTADEQFF. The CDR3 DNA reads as TGTGCCAGCAGCCCCCCTACAGCGGATGAGCAGTTCTTC.

The DNA of the CDR3 is TGTGCCAGCAGCCAATTAGGGGGCCCCGAGCAGTACTTC. Encoded protein: CASSQLGGPEQYF. The gene calls are TRBV3-1 (or the pseudogene TRBV3-2) and TRBJ2-7; 7 bases fit TRBD1. The CDR3 runs to 13 residues. V lost 2 bases to trimming and J lost 6 bases; unmatched junction nucleotides: 4. CDR1 and CDR2 (germline): LGHDT, YNNKEL (reference sequence).

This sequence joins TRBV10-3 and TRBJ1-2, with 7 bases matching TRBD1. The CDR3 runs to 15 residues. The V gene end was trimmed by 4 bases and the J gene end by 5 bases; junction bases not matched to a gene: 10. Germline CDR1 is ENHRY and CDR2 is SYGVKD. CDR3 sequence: CAISVQVAGGYGYTF. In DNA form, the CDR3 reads TGTGCCATCAGTGTGCAGGTCGCAGGGGGATATGGCTACACCTTC.

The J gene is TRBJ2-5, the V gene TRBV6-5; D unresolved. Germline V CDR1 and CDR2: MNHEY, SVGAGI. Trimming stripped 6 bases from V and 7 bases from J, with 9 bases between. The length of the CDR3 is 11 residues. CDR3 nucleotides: TGTGCCAGCAGGACATCAGCGACCCAGTACTTC. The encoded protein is CASRTSATQYF.

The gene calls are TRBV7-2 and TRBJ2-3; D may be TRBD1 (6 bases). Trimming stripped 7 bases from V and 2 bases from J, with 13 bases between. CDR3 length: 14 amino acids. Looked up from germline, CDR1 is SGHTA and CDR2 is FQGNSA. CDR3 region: CASKLQGLTDTQYF. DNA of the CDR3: TGTGCCAGCAAGTTGCAGGGGCTCACAGATACGCAGTATTTT.

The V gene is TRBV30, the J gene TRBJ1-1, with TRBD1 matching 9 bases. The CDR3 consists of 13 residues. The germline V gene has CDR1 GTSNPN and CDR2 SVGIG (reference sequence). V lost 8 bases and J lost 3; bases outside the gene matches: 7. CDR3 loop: CAHNRGRDTEAFF. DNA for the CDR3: TGTGCCCACAACAGGGGGCGAGACACTGAAGCTTTCTTT.

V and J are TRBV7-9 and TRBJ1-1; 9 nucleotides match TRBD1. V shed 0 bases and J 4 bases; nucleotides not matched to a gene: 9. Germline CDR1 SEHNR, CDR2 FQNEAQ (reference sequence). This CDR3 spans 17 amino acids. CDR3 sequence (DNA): TGTGCCAGCAGCTTAGCGATCACAGGGGGCGCCGGCACTGAAGCTTTCTTT. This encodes CASSLAITGGAGTEAFF.

The CDR3 region has the DNA TGTGCCAGCAGTTTATCATCAGGGTTTCACGAGCAGTACTTC. This gives the protein CASSLSSGFHEQYF. The chain employs TRBV27 and TRBJ2-7, with D tentatively TRBD1 (5 bases). The ends were cut back, 0 bases at V and 5 bases at J, with 11 bases in the middle. Looked up from germline, CDR1 is MNHEY and CDR2 is SMNVEV (reference sequence). This CDR3 has 14 residues.

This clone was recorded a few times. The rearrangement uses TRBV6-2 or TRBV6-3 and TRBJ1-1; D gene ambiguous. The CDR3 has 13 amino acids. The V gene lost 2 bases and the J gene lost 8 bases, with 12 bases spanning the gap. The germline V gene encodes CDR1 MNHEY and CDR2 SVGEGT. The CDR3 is CASSYGRFLEAFF. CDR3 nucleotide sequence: TGTGCCAGCAGTTACGGTCGGTTCCTCGAAGCTTTCTTT.

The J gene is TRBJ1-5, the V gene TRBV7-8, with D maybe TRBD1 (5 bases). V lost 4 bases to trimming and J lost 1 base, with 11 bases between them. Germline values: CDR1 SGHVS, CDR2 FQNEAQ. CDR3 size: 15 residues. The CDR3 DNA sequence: TGTGCCAGCAGCTCAAATACAGGCAGCAATCAGCCCCAGCATTTT. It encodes CASSSNTGSNQPQHF.

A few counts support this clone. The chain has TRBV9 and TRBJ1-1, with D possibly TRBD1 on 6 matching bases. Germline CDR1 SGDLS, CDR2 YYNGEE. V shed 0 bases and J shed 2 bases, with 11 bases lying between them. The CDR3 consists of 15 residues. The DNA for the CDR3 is TGTGCCAGCAGCGTAGGGACAGCCGAAAACACTGAAGCTTTCTTT. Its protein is CASSVGTAENTEAFF. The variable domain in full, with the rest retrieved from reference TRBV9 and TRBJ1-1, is DSGVTQTPKHLITATGQRVTLRCSPRSGDLSVYWYQQSLDQGLQFLIQYYNGEERAKGNILERFSAQQFPDLHSELNLSSLELGDSALYFCASSVGTAENTEAFFGQGTRLTVV.